The next 2 T cell receptor beta chains were all read from a single sample in a study of molecular identifiers for immune sequencing clone quantification (dated by TCRdb to the late 2010s). Libraries came from PCR. The instrument was a NextSeq 500. Starting from the raw public reads, TCRdb applied fastp trimming at Q25, assembled clones with MiXCR and retained in-frame beta chains. Each record represents a unique CDR3 protein, reported with the most common genes and DNA among its rows. The table for this sample lists a few hundred thousand distinct CDR3 sequences; roughly 24% of them were counted only once. The top ten constitute 0.65% to 0.95% of the sample. The source material was naive CD8+ T cells from blood, with Jurkat cell RNA spiked in. The meaning of the sample's cell subset or site label: FACS-sorted CD8+CD4-CCR7+CD45RA+ naive T cells. The source is a human donor in good health. Some libraries in this study had Jurkat cell RNA spiked in.

There are many counts of this clonotype. The V and J genes are TRBV6-5 and TRBJ2-2; D unclear. The CDR3 totals 12 residues. The germline CDR1 and CDR2 sequences are MNHEY and SVGAGI. V was cut by 10 bases and J by 6 bases, with 12 bases left in between. This CDR3 is CATCSGPGELFF. The CDR3 coding sequence is TGTGCCACCTGTTCCGGACCCGGGGAGCTGTTTTTT.

A word on this clonotype: At one end, the junction sequence differs from germline, possibly due to a read error. V is TRBV14 and J is TRBJ2-7, with a possible D match to TRBD1 (6 bases). Germline values: CDR1 SGHDN, CDR2 FVKESK. CDR3 length equals 14 residues. The CDR3 loop reads CASSQRQVPDEQHF. In DNA form, the CDR3 reads TGTGCCAGCAGCCAAAGACAGGTCCCAGACGAGCAGCACTTC.